This entry lists 16 T cell receptor beta chains sequenced from one sample in a study of a mutant IDH1 vaccine in newly diagnosed glioma. Data came from immunoSEQ multiplex PCR; TCRdb stores just in-frame clones and leaves some out. The table includes about 25,000 clones, 60% to 75% detected once. Their recognized antigens are unknown. Documented time point: week 11, during vaccination. Each dose of the vaccine consisted of 300 ug of mutant IDH1 20-mer peptide, with topical imiquimod. Sequencing was performed on peripheral blood mononuclear cells (PBMCs), taken from a glioma patient whose treatment included an IDH1 peptide vaccine. The origin of the receptors is a young man with glioma. Some clones in this sample may be carry-over from other donors' samples.

This sequence joins TRBV7-9 and TRBJ2-1; D gene unclear. The CDR3 is 14 residues long. Germline-derived CDR1 and CDR2 are SEHNR and FQNEAQ (reference sequence). Trimming shortened V by 5 bases and J by 6 bases, and 14 bases separated the two germline ends. CDR3 nucleotides: TGTGCCAGCAGCGAAGTCGCAGGCCTCAATGAGCAGTTCTTC. Protein product: CASSEVAGLNEQFF.

This rearrangement joins TRBV30 to TRBJ1-6, with a weak D call TRBD1 (5 bases). The CDR3 sequence is 15 residues long. From germline, CDR1 is GTSNPN and CDR2 SVGIG (reference sequence). V dropped 2 bases and J dropped 7 bases, with 15 bases sitting between them. CDR3 sequence reads: CAWSPWTNLNSPLHF. Written as DNA, the CDR3 is TGTGCCTGGAGTCCTTGGACAAACCTAAATTCACCCCTCCACTTT.

CDR3 DNA sequence: TGTGCCAGCAGTTTACGACAACCGACTAACTATGGCTACACCTTC. It codes for CASSLRQPTNYGYTF. The J gene is TRBJ1-2, the V gene TRBV28; no firm D call. CDR1 and CDR2 from the germline V gene are MDHEN and SYDVKM. This CDR3 comprises 15 residues. The V and J ends lost 2 bases and 0 bases respectively, with 10 bases between them.

The rearrangement uses TRBV30 and TRBJ2-2; no reliable D call. The CDR3 consists of 12 residues. Per the germline V gene, CDR1 is GTSNPN and CDR2 is SVGIG (reference sequence). This CDR3 reads CAGSRASGELFF. The CDR3 DNA sequence: TGTGCTGGATCCCGGGCCAGCGGGGAGCTGTTTTTT.

This chain links TRBV5-1 with TRBJ2-5; 7 bases fit TRBD1. The CDR3 spans 14 residues. The V gene's germline CDR1 is SGHRS and CDR2 YFSETQ. V was pared by 5 bases and J by 2 bases, with 6 bases of the junction left unmatched. CDR3 loop: CASRQPGGQETQYF. In nucleotides, the CDR3 is TGCGCCAGCAGGCAACCAGGGGGTCAAGAGACCCAGTACTTC.

The chain has TRBV6-5 and TRBJ2-1; D is unresolved. V lost 2 bases, J lost 6 bases, and 8 bases lay in between. The CDR3 covers 13 residues. The germline gives CDR1 MNHEY, CDR2 SVGAGI. CDR3: CASSYLFRNEQFF. In nucleotides, the CDR3 is TGTGCCAGCAGTTACCTCTTCCGCAATGAGCAGTTCTTC.

The chain combines TRBV14 with TRBJ2-7; no firm D call. CDR3 length: 14 residues. Trimming took 0 bases from V and 7 from J, leaving 13 bases between them. Germline V lookup: CDR1 SGHDN, CDR2 FVKESK. The CDR3 spells CASSQDSHWGEQYF. CDR3 DNA: TGTGCCAGCAGCCAAGATTCCCACTGGGGAGAGCAGTACTTC.

This clone was seen only a few times. The V and J genes are TRBV28 and TRBJ2-7; D call uncertain. Germline V CDR1 and CDR2: MDHEN, SYDVKM. This CDR3 region has 12 residues. The V end lost 3 bases, the J end lost 2 bases, and 5 bases lay between the germline ends. CDR3 protein: CASSFQPYEQYF. The CDR3 nucleotides are TGTGCCAGCAGTTTCCAGCCCTACGAGCAGTACTTC.

This chain uses TRBV9 with TRBJ1-5, with TRBD1 matching over 7 bases. V was pared by 4 bases and J by 11 bases, with 12 bases of the junction left unmatched. The germline gives CDR1 SGDLS, CDR2 YYNGEE. This CDR3 contains 14 residues. The CDR3: CASSPRDRQSAQHF. As DNA, the CDR3 is TGTGCCAGCAGCCCACGGGACAGACAATCAGCCCAGCATTTT.

The rearrangement links TRBV15 to TRBJ2-1; maybe TRBD2 (5 bases). Germline values: CDR1 LNHNV, CDR2 YYDKDF (reference sequence). Trimming pared 5 bases from V and 0 bases from J, leaving 11 bases between. The CDR3 is made up of 15 amino acids. CDR3 region: CATSAQLGSYNEQFF. The DNA of the CDR3 is TGTGCCACCAGCGCTCAACTAGGCTCCTACAATGAGCAGTTCTTC.

This chain uses TRBV13 with TRBJ1-1; D unresolved. V lost 1 base and J 7 bases, leaving 10 bases between the germline ends. The CDR3 extends over 13 amino acids. Germline assignment: CDR1 PRHDT and CDR2 FYEKMQ (reference sequence). DNA for the CDR3: TGTGCCAGCAGCTTAGTTGTCCGGGGTGAAGCTTTCTTT. Amino acid sequence: CASSLVVRGEAFF.

The J gene is TRBJ1-4, the V gene TRBV10-3, with D possibly matching TRBD1 (6 bases). V lost 10 bases, J lost 5 bases, and 17 bases lay in between. Germline lookup yields CDR1 ENHRY and CDR2 SYGVKD. This CDR3 contains 14 residues. The CDR3 region has the DNA TGTGCCACCCAAAGAGGGGGGTTAAATGAAAAACTGTTTTTT. Translation: CATQRGGLNEKLFF.

The chain links TRBV30 to TRBJ1-2; D remains unclear. Trimming removed 7 bases from V and 4 bases from J, with 22 bases in between. Per germline, CDR1 GTSNPN and CDR2 SVGIG (reference sequence). CDR3 size: 15 residues. The CDR3 DNA sequence: TGTGCCTCCCACTCCCGGGTGGTATCGTCCTATGGCTACACCTTC. It yields the protein CASHSRVVSSYGYTF.

The chain employs TRBV20-1 and TRBJ2-7; D might be TRBD2 (6 bases). Germline lookup yields CDR1 DFQATT and CDR2 SNEGSKA (reference sequence). V lost 5 bases and J lost 13, with 15 bases in between. The CDR3 is 10 amino acids. The CDR3 DNA sequence: TGCAGTGCTGGGCCCGGGGGTTACTACTTC. Protein: CSAGPGGYYF.

By share of the sample, this clone is medium-sized. This rearrangement joins TRBV5-6 to TRBJ2-1; D may be TRBD1 (6 bases). This CDR3 comprises 14 residues. V was clipped by 1 base and J by 7 bases, with 12 bases between them. The germline gives CDR1 SGHDT, CDR2 YYEEEE. As DNA, the CDR3 is TGTGCCAGCAGCTTGTGGGGGCGTATGAATGAGCAGTTCTTC. Amino acid sequence: CASSLWGRMNEQFF. Drawing the rest from reference TRBV5-6 and TRBJ2-1, the complete variable domain is DAGVTQSPTHLIKTRGQQVTLRCSPKSGHDTVSWYQQALGQGPQFIFQYYEEEERQRGNFPDRFSGHQFPNYSSELNVNALLLGDSALYLCASSLWGRMNEQFFGPGTRLTVL.

This chain uses TRBV7-9 with TRBJ2-7, with D unresolved. CDR1 is SEHNR, CDR2 FQNEAQ, per germline (reference sequence). The CDR3 is made up of 14 amino acids. V was shortened by 5 bases and J by 3 bases, with 14 bases between the two germline ends. The CDR3 bases are TGTGCCAGCAGCGCGGAAGGCCCAGGCTACGAGCAGTACTTC. Amino acids: CASSAEGPGYEQYF.